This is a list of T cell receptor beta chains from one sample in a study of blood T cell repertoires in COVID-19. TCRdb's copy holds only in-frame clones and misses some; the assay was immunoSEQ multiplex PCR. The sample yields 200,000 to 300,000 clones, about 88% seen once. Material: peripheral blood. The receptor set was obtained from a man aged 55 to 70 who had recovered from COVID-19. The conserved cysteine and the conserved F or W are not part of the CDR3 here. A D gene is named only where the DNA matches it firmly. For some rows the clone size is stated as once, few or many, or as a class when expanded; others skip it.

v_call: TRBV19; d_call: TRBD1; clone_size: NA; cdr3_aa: ASTRTGGPGANVLT
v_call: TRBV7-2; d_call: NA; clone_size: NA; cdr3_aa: ASSFTFSGTSYNEQF
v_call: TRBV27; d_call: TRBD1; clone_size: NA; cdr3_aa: ASSSRTSRDRVTPT
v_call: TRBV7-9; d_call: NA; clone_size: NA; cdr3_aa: ASSLDLSSYEQY
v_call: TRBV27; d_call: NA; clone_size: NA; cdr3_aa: ASTIRGTDTQY
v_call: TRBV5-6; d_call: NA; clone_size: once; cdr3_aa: ASSFTGAYEQY
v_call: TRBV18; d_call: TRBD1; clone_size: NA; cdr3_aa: ASSRTGSNYEQY
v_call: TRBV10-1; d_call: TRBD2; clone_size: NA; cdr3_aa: ASSERTSGGSTDTQY
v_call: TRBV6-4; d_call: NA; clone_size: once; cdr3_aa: ASSPEAGFTDTQY
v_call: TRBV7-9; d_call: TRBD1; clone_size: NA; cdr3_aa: ASSLAKTGLKDDYGYT
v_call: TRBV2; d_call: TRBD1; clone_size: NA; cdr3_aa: ASSEGGQGMKGHEQY
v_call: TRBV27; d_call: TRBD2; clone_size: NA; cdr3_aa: ASSLRLWTSGGEYNEQF
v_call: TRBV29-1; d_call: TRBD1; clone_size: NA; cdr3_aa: SVGSGGGEQY
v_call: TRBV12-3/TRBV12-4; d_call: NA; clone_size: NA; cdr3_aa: ASRRDFGAQY
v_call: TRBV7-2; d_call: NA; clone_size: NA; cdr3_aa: ASSLNSLNTEAF
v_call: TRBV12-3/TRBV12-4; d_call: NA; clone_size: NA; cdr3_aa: ASSRIGDQPQH
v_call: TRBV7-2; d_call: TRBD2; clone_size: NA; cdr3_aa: ASSLVLAGGPETQY
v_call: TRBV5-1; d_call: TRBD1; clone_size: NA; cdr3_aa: ASSPGQAANYGYT
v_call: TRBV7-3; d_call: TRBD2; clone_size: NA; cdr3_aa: ASSLAGLALTDTQY
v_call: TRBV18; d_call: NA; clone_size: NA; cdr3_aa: ASSQDIDYGYT
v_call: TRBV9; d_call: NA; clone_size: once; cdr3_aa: ASNNEPGHEQY
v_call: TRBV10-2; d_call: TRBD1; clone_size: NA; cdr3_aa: ASRGQGLGYT
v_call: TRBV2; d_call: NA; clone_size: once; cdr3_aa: ASSDGHRSNQPQH
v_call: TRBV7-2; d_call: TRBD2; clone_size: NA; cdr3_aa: ASSLGRARNNEQF
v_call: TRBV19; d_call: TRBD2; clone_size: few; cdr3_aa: ASRSSGSYNEQF
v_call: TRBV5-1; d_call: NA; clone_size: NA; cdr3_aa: ASSLGQSASGNTIY
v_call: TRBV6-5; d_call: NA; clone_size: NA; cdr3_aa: ASRIRGGNQPQH
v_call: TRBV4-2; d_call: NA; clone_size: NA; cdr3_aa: ASSQDQRGNYGYT
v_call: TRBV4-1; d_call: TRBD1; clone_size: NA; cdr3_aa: ASSQPGQGVSQQY
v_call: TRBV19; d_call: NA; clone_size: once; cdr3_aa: ASRVHSSLPQH
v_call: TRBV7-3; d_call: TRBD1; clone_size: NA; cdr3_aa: ASSLSGTGGQETQY
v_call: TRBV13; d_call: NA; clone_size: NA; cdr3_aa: ASSLTQGPTDTQY
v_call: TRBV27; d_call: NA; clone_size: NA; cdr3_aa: ASSSTGIYEQY
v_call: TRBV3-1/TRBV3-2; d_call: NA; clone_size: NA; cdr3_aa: ASSPNRPTGGNQPQH
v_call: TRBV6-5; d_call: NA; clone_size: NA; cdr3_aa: ASSSQRTVANEAF
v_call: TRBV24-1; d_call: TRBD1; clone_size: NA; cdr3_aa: ATSAARQGWYGYT
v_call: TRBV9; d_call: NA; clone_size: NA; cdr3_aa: ASNRNNSPLH
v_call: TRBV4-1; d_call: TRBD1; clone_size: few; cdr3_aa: ASSQEGGGVWGAF
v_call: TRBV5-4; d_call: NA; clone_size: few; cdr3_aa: ASSLQYTEAF
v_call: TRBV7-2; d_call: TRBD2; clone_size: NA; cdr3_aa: AARRSLAGGNGELF
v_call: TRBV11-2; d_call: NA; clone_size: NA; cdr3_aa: ASSSLRRAGELF
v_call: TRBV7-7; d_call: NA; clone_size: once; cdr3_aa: ASSSGTGNTIY
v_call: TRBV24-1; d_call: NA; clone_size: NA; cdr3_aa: ATSGSSGNTIY
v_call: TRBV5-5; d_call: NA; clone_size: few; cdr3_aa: ASSLSAGKRTGELF
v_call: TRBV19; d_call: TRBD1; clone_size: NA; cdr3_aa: ASSRQGRPEAF
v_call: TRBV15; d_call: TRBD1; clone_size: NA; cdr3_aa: ATSHDRDRPSGYGYT
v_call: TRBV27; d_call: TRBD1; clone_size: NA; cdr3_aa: ASRERGRYSPLH
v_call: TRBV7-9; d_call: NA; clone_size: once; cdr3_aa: ASSIPGGFGFEKLF
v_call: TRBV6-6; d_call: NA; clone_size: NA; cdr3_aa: ASSRQRPYEQY
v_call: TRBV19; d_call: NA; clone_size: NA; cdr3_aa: ASRRVLGANVLT
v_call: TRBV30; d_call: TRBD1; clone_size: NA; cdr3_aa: AWSGDSARPVYGYT
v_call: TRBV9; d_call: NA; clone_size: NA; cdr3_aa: ASSVGSSLSTDTQY
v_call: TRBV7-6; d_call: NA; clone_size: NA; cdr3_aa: ASSLDFGGGINEKLF
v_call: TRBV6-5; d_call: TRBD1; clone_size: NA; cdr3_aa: ASSLDRVVRELF
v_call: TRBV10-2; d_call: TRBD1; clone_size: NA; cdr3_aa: ASKRQGITEAF
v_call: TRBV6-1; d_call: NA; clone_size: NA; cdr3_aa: ASSDLGRGADQPQH
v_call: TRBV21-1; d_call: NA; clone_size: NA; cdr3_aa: ASSKEGRGGRETQY
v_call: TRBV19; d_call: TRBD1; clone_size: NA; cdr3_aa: ASVDRSSSGANVLT
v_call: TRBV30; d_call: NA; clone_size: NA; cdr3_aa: AWSDRLNTEAF
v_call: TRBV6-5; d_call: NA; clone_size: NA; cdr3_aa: ASTEYGEQY